The 15 T cell receptor beta chains below all came from one sample that was sequenced in a study of beta chain features in type 1 diabetes. Sequencing targeted expressed TCRB transcripts, as all isolated RNA had been reverse transcribed. Assay used: immunoSEQ multiplex PCR; TCRdb lists only in-frame clones, some missing. Of 430,000 or so clones in the sample, approximately 10% were seen once. Sequencing input: naive CD4+ T cells from blood. These TCRs come from a woman under 30 in good health.

A few counts support this clone. The V gene is TRBV4-2, the J gene TRBJ2-7; 9 positions agree with TRBD1. V was pared by 4 bases and J by 1 base, with 5 bases of the junction left unmatched. The CDR3 runs to 15 residues. Germline V gene data show CDR1 as LGHNA and CDR2 as YNFKEQ. In DNA form, the CDR3 reads TGTGCCAGCAGCCCCAACAGGGGGCAATCCTACGAGCAGTACTTC. It encodes CASSPNRGQSYEQYF.

The J gene is TRBJ2-2, the V gene TRBV7-9; D unclear. The length of the CDR3 is 13 residues. Deletions cut 4 bases from V and 1 base from J, with 4 bases between. Germline V CDR1 and CDR2: SEHNR, FQNEAQ (reference sequence). This CDR3 is CASSYKNTGELFF. In nucleotides, the CDR3 is TGTGCCAGCAGCTACAAGAACACCGGGGAGCTGTTTTTT.

The V and J genes are TRBV11-3 and TRBJ2-2; D call uncertain. Deletions cut 5 bases from V and 7 bases from J, with 11 bases between. Germline V gene lookup returns CDR1 SGHNT and CDR2 YENEEA. CDR3 size: 13 residues. The CDR3 DNA reads TGTGCCAGCAGCCGAGTTCTACTCGGGGAGCTGTTTTTT. Its protein is CASSRVLLGELFF.

The chain links TRBV5-1 to TRBJ1-2; 8 nucleotides match TRBD1. The CDR3 is 15 amino acids. V trimming: 4 bases; J trimming: 7 bases; junction bases outside the gene matches: 12. CDR1 is SGHRS, CDR2 YFSETQ, per germline. The CDR3 DNA sequence: TGCGCCAGCAGCGACGGACAGGGAGTGTGGTCTGGCTACACCTTC. Its protein product is CASSDGQGVWSGYTF. Complete variable domain (other parts from reference TRBV5-1 and TRBJ1-2): KAGVTQTPRYLIKTRGQQVTLSCSPISGHRSVSWYQQTPGQGLQFLFEYFSETQRNKGNFPGRFSGRQFSNSRSEMNVSTLELGDSALYLCASSDGQGVWSGYTFGSGTRLTVV.

This clone has just a few counts. The chain recombines TRBV7-2 with TRBJ2-5, with 9 bases matching TRBD2. Germline CDR1 SGHTA, CDR2 FQGNSA. This CDR3 contains 15 residues. J was trimmed by 5 bases and V by 5 bases; bases with no gene match: 9. This CDR3 reads CASSQGTSPQETQYF. CDR3 coding DNA: TGTGCCAGCAGCCAAGGGACTAGCCCTCAGGAGACCCAGTACTTC.

V and J are TRBV2 and TRBJ2-3, with D unclear. With 3 bases removed from V and 0 bases from J, the gap between germline ends came to 10 bases. The length of the CDR3 is 15 residues. Germline loops: CDR1 SNHLY, CDR2 FYNNEI. For the CDR3, the DNA is TGTGCCAGCAGTGATCGACGGCTTAGCACAGATACGCAGTATTTT. It codes for CASSDRRLSTDTQYF.

This chain joins TRBV19 and TRBJ2-1, with 9 positions matching TRBD1. CDR1 is LNHDA and CDR2 is SQIVND in the germline V gene (reference sequence). The CDR3 runs to 14 residues. V lost 6 bases, J lost 4 bases, and 4 bases stayed unmatched. For the CDR3, the DNA is TGTGCCAGTAGCACAGGGGGCGGGTACAATGAGCAGTTCTTC. Its protein is CASSTGGGYNEQFF.

This clone has more than one count but fewer than ten. J is TRBJ2-1 and V is TRBV7-3; D remains unclear. The CDR3 sequence is 17 residues long. V gave up 1 base and J gave up 2 bases, with 15 bases separating them. Germline loops: CDR1 SGHTA, CDR2 FQGTGA. Here the CDR3 reads CASSLNRPTTAYNEQFF. CDR3 coding DNA: TGTGCCAGCAGCTTAAACCGACCGACAACAGCCTACAATGAGCAGTTCTTC.

This clone has just a few counts. The chain employs TRBV4-3 and TRBJ2-1, with D hard to call. Germline V gene data show CDR1 as LGHNA and CDR2 as YSLEER. V lost 1 base and J lost 0, with 10 bases in between. The CDR3 totals 16 residues. CDR3 amino acids: CASSQGQLYSYNEQFF. CDR3 DNA sequence: TGCGCCAGCAGCCAAGGGCAGTTGTACTCCTACAATGAGCAGTTCTTC.

The rearrangement links TRBV4-2 to TRBJ2-5; tentatively, D is TRBD1 or TRBD2 (5 bases each). The CDR3 spans 13 residues. The germline CDR1 and CDR2 sequences are LGHNA and YNFKEQ. V shed 1 base and J shed 7 bases, with 10 bases lying between them. The DNA for the CDR3 is TGTGCCAGCAGCCAAGGGGACGTTAGGACCCAGTACTTC. Translation gives CASSQGDVRTQYF.

This clone came up a few times. The CDR3 DNA reads TGTGCCAGCTCACCCGGAAGCGAACTTGGCGAGCAGTACTTC. This translates into CASSPGSELGEQYF. The chain joins TRBV18 to TRBJ2-7; D not certain. Germline assignment: CDR1 KGHSH and CDR2 LQKENI. Between the trimmed V and J ends, which lost 3 bases and 6 bases, there was a span of 15 bases. This CDR3 spans 14 amino acids.

This chain connects TRBV28 to TRBJ2-6, with unresolved D. The CDR3 totals 14 residues. The V and J ends lost 6 bases and 3 bases respectively, with 9 bases between them. The V gene's germline CDR1 is MDHEN and CDR2 SYDVKM. The CDR3 bases are TGTGCCAGCAGCTCCCCGCGTGGGGCCAACGTCCTGACTTTC. It codes for CASSSPRGANVLTF.

CDR3 bases: TGTGCCAGCAGCACAATTTCGTGGGGGAGCATGTCCTACGAGCAGTACTTC. This codes for CASSTISWGSMSYEQYF. The J gene is TRBJ2-7, the V gene TRBV13, with D possibly called TRBD1 or TRBD2 (5 bases each). Looked up from germline, CDR1 is PRHDT and CDR2 is FYEKMQ (reference sequence). Between the trimmed V and J ends, which lost 5 bases and 1 base, there was a span of 21 bases. The CDR3 runs 17 residues.

The rearrangement links TRBV5-1 to TRBJ2-7, with 10 nucleotides matching TRBD2. This CDR3 has 14 amino acids. The germline CDR1 and CDR2 sequences are SGHRS and YFSETQ. Trimming took 3 bases from V and 4 from J; bases not matched to a gene: 4. The chain's CDR3 is CASSWSGRVYEQYF. The CDR3 DNA is TGCGCCAGCAGCTGGAGCGGGAGGGTGTACGAGCAGTACTTC.

A remark on this clone: The sample contains more than one DNA sequence encoding this CDR3. The gene calls are TRBV18 and TRBJ2-5; D ambiguous. This CDR3 region has 13 residues. From germline, CDR1 is KGHSH and CDR2 LQKENI. Trimming took off 0 bases at V and 4 bases at J, with 6 bases between the two ends. CDR3 bases: TGTGCCAGCTCACCACCAGGAAGAGAGACCCAGTACTTC. This encodes CASSPPGRETQYF.